This T cell receptor beta chain was profiled in a study of post-analysis software for immune sequencing data. Whole-study results and caveats: Elevated frequency relative to controls characterized roughly 5 TRBV segments in patients, TRBV5-6, TRBV5-1 and TRBV20-1 among them. Comparison with controls showed significantly lower normalized Chao1 diversity in multiple sclerosis patients.

A remark on this clonotype: The antigen is undetermined.

cDNA libraries of TCR beta carried unique molecular identifiers. TCRdb recomputed calls from the PCR reads with MiXCR, one row per CDR3 protein. The data show 650,000 to 900,000 distinct CDR3 sequences, 46% seen once. V dropped 5 bases and J dropped 3 bases, with 25 bases sitting between them. Germline CDR1 and CDR2: MNHEY and SMNVEV (reference sequence). CDR3 size: 18 residues. The sample taken for sequencing was blood. The TCR sequence derives from a girl aged 5-17 years with multiple sclerosis. This chain connects TRBV27 to TRBJ1-2, with a weak D call TRBD1 (5 bases). The CDR3 region has the DNA TGTGCCAGCAGTGCTTTTCCCCGACAGCTGCCCGAGGACTATGGCTACACCTTC. It yields the protein CASSAFPRQLPEDYGYTF.